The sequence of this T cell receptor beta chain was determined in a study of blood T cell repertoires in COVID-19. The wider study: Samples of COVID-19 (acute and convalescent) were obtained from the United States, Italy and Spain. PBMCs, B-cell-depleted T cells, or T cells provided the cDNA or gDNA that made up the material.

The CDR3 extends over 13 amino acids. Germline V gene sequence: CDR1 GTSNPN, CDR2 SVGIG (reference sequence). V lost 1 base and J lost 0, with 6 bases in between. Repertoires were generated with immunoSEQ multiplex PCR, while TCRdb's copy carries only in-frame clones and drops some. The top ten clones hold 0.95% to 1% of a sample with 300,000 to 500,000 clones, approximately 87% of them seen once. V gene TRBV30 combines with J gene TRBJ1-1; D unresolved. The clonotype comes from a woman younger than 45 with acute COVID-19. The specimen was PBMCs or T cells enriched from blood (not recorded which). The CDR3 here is CAWSGHLNTEAFF. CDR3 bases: TGTGCCTGGAGTGGACACCTGAACACTGAAGCTTTCTTT.